The 18 T cell receptor beta chains listed next were all sequenced from one sample in a study of blood T cell repertoires in COVID-19. The data were produced by immunoSEQ multiplex PCR, yet TCRdb's version contains in-frame clones alone and is incomplete. The data contain about 24,000 clones, roughly nine tenths of them singletons. The material sequenced was peripheral blood. Every receptor here comes from a man in his fifties with active COVID-19.

The gene calls are TRBV11-2 and TRBJ2-1; 8 bases map to TRBD1. Germline V gene lookup returns CDR1 SGHAT and CDR2 FQNNGV. The CDR3 extends over 15 amino acids. The J segment lost 7 bases and the V segment lost 4 bases, leaving 9 bases of the junction unmatched. The CDR3 nucleotides are TGTGCCAGCAGCTGGGGGGACAGGCCAGAGAATGAGCAGTTCTTC. This translates into CASSWGDRPENEQFF.

The chain combines TRBV3-1 (or the pseudogene TRBV3-2) with TRBJ2-4; D is perhaps TRBD1 (5 bases). Trimming removed 3 bases at V and 1 base at J, with 7 bases between. The CDR3 sequence is 14 residues long. CDR1 is LGHDT, CDR2 YNNKEL, per germline (reference sequence). The CDR3 DNA follows: TGTGCCAGCAGCCAGGCAGGGGCCAAAAACATTCAGTACTTC. Protein product: CASSQAGAKNIQYF.

The chain has TRBV21-1 and TRBJ1-2; the table calls TRBD1, which could not be checked here. TRBV21-1 is described as a pseudogene. The CDR3 spans 14 residues. CDR3 sequence: CASRNGQGDYGYTF. DNA of the CDR3: TGTGCCAGCAGAAATGGACAGGGGGACTATGGCTACACCTTC.

The rearrangement joins TRBV11-3 to TRBJ2-5; 8 nucleotides match TRBD2. J lost 6 bases, V lost 5 bases, and 5 bases had no gene match. The V gene's germline CDR1 is SGHNT and CDR2 YENEEA. The CDR3 is made up of 13 amino acids. DNA for the CDR3: TGTGCCAGCAGCCCGCGGGGGGCGCAGACCCAGTACTTC. Protein product: CASSPRGAQTQYF.

The V call is TRBV6-2 or TRBV6-3, the J call TRBJ2-7; 7 nucleotides align to TRBD1. This CDR3 region has 14 residues. V dropped 5 bases and J dropped 1; count of bases not matched to a gene: 5. The germline V gene has CDR1 MNHEY and CDR2 SVGEGT. The CDR3 nucleotides read TGTGCCAGCAGTGACCGGACAGGTTCCTACGAGCAGTACTTC. Its translation: CASSDRTGSYEQYF.

This clone has only a few counts. The CDR3 here is CASSRELAGVKFF. CDR3 in DNA: TGTGCCAGCAGCCGAGAACTAGCGGGAGTAAAGTTCTTC. The V and J genes are TRBV7-7 and TRBJ2-1, with 11 positions matching TRBD2. The CDR3 contains 13 residues. V gave up 5 bases and J gave up 14 bases; unmatched junction bases: 8. Germline-derived CDR1 and CDR2 are SSHAT and FNYEAQ (reference sequence).

CDR3 nucleotide sequence: TGTGCCAGCAGTTACTCAGGGCAGGGCCCCCGGTACTTC. Translated, it gives CASSYSGQGPRYF. This chain connects TRBV6-2 or TRBV6-3 to TRBJ2-7, with D perhaps TRBD1 (5 bases). V was shortened by 0 bases and J by 12 bases, with 15 bases between the two germline ends. Germline V gene sequence: CDR1 MNHEY, CDR2 SVGEGT. This CDR3 spans 13 amino acids.

The V call is TRBV19, the J call TRBJ2-1, with 8 bases that match TRBD2. The CDR3 is 15 residues long. The junction had 5 bases not matched to a gene; V was cut back by 7 bases and J by 0 bases. Germline V lookup: CDR1 LNHDA, CDR2 SQIVND (reference sequence). CDR3 sequence: CASKISGSSYNEQFF. The CDR3 DNA follows: TGTGCCAGTAAGATCAGCGGGAGCTCCTACAATGAGCAGTTCTTC.

The chain carries TRBV19 and TRBJ1-5; D may be TRBD1 (5 bases). The CDR3 spans 13 residues. The germline V gene has CDR1 LNHDA and CDR2 SQIVND (reference sequence). V was cut by 3 bases and J by 7 bases, with 10 bases left in between. CDR3 residues: CASSIRAVQPQHF. The CDR3 DNA sequence: TGTGCCAGTAGTATCAGGGCAGTCCAGCCCCAGCATTTT.

This clone was seen only once. The V call is TRBV14, the J call TRBJ2-1; 10 bases fit TRBD2. Per the germline V gene, CDR1 is SGHDN and CDR2 is FVKESK. The CDR3 runs 16 residues. Trimming took 4 bases from V and 7 from J; bases not matched to a gene: 10. CDR3 nucleotides: TGTGCCAGCAGCCTACTAGCGGGAACCCGATTGAATGAGCAGTTCTTC. Its protein is CASSLLAGTRLNEQFF. Supplemented by reference TRBV14 and TRBJ2-1, the full variable domain reads EAGVTQFPSHSVIEKGQTVTLRCDPISGHDNLYWYRRVMGKEIKFLLHFVKESKQDESGMPNNRFLAERTGGTYSTLKVQPAELEDSGVYFCASSLLAGTRLNEQFFGPGTRLTVL.

The chain recombines TRBV7-3 with TRBJ1-4; D is perhaps TRBD1 (6 bases). V gave up 4 bases and J gave up 7 bases, with 16 bases separating them. Germline CDR1 is SGHTA and CDR2 is FQGTGA. The length of the CDR3 is 15 residues. CDR3 DNA sequence: TGTGCCAGCAGCTCCCGGGGGGCTTTGGGTGAAAAACTGTTTTTT. Its protein is CASSSRGALGEKLFF.

The chain links TRBV6-6 to TRBJ2-1, with 8 bases lining up with TRBD2. The CDR3 contains 16 residues. The germline V gene encodes CDR1 MNHNY and CDR2 SVGAGI (reference sequence). Trimming took 0 bases from V and 4 from J; bases not matched to a gene: 5. The CDR3 coding sequence is TGTGCCAGCAGTTACTCCCCAGGCGGGGGGTACAATGAGCAGTTCTTC. This encodes CASSYSPGGGYNEQFF.

This clone has just one count. CDR3 coding DNA: TGTGCCAGCAGCAAGAAATTGGGGACAGGAGGGAGCTCCTATAATTCACCCCTCCACTTT. Encoded protein: CASSKKLGTGGSSYNSPLHF. V gene TRBV5-4 combines with J gene TRBJ1-6, with 8 bases that match TRBD1. Germline V gene lookup returns CDR1 SGHNT and CDR2 YYREEE (reference sequence). V lost 4 bases and J lost 0; bases outside the gene matches: 15. The CDR3 is 20 amino acids. Complete variable domain (other parts from reference TRBV5-4 and TRBJ1-6): ETGVTQSPTHLIKTRGQQVTLRCSSQSGHNTVSWYQQALGQGPQFIFQYYREEENGRGNFPPRFSGLQFPNYSSELNVNALELDDSALYLCASSKKLGTGGSSYNSPLHFGNGTRLTVT.

The chain links TRBV4-3 to TRBJ2-7, with a possible D match to TRBD2 (6 bases). The CDR3 is 15 amino acids. V lost 0 bases and J lost 4, with 13 bases in between. CDR1 and CDR2 from the germline V gene are LGHNA and YSLEER. CDR3: CASSQEPGRRYEQYF. The DNA for the CDR3 is TGCGCCAGCAGCCAAGAACCGGGGAGGAGGTACGAGCAGTACTTC.

The J gene is TRBJ1-2, the V gene TRBV12-3 or TRBV12-4; 9 bases map to TRBD1. V lost 7 bases, J lost 14 bases, and 14 bases stayed unmatched. CDR3 size: 13 residues. The CDR3 reads CASTPGQGSTATF. The CDR3 DNA sequence: TGTGCCAGCACACCGGGACAGGGAAGTACGGCAACCTTC.

V is TRBV10-3 and J is TRBJ2-1; the match to TRBD2 covers 12 bases. The CDR3 covers 13 residues. With V trimmed by 8 bases and J by 7 bases, 3 bases remained unmatched. Germline V gives CDR1 ENHRY, CDR2 SYGVKD. CDR3 amino acids: CAIATSGSNEQFF. CDR3 nucleotide sequence: TGTGCCATCGCGACTAGCGGGAGTAATGAGCAGTTCTTC.

V usage is TRBV5-6 and J usage is TRBJ2-1; D perhaps matches TRBD2 (6 bases). V lost 3 bases, J lost 0 bases, and 10 bases lay in between. Germline assignment: CDR1 SGHDT and CDR2 YYEEEE. The CDR3 consists of 15 residues. The DNA for the CDR3 is TGTGCCAGCAGCTGGGACTCATACTCCTACAATGAGCAGTTCTTC. As protein: CASSWDSYSYNEQFF.

This sequence joins TRBV2 and TRBJ2-1; D may be TRBD1 (5 bases). The CDR3 is 13 residues long. V lost 11 bases to trimming and J lost 0 bases, with 11 bases between them. Per the germline V gene, CDR1 is SNHLY and CDR2 is FYNNEI. The CDR3 nucleotides are TGTGCCTCCACGGACACCTCCTACAATGAGCAGTTCTTC. Encoded protein: CASTDTSYNEQFF.